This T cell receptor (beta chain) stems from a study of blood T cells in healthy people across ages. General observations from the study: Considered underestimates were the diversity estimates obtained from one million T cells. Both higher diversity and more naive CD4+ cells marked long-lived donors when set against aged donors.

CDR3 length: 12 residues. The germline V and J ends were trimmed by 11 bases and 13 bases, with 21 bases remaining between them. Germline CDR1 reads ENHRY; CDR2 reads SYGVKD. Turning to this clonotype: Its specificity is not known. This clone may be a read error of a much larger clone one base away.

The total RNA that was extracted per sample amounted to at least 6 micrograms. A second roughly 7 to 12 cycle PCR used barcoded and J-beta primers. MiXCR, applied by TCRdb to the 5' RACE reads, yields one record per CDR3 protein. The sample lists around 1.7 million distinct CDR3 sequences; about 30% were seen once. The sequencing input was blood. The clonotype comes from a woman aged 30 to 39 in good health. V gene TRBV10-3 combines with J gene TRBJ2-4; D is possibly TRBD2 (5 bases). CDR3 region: CAADDGGYGQYF. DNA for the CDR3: TGTGCCGCTGATGACGGAGGCTACGGGCAGTACTTC.